This T cell receptor beta chain was recovered during a study of T-cell reconstitution after alpha-beta-depleted transplantation in children. TCRbeta library construction was performed incorporating unique molecular identifiers. One entry per CDR3 protein, called by TCRdb with MiXCR from the PCR reads. The repertoire has some 300,000 distinct CDR3 sequences, approximately 10% of them found once; the top ten carry 2% to 2.5%. Germline assignment: CDR1 DFQATT and CDR2 SNEGSKA (reference sequence). The length of the CDR3 is 13 residues. The germline V and J ends were trimmed by 3 bases and 2 bases, with 10 bases remaining between them.

The starting material was PBMCs from the stem cell graft donor, obtained from the stem cell graft. V is TRBV20-1 and J is TRBJ2-5; D not resolved. The origin of this receptor is a human donor who donated a stem cell graft to a child with acute lymphoblastic leukemia. The CDR3: CSASRHIQETQYF. DNA of the CDR3: TGCAGTGCTAGTCGGCATATTCAAGAGACCCAGTACTTC.